This entry lists 9 T cell receptor beta chains sequenced from one sample in a study of a mutant IDH1 vaccine in newly diagnosed glioma. What these receptors recognize is not known. Time point here: week 35, safety follow-up. Vaccination used 300 ug of mutant IDH1 20-mer peptide per dose, with topical imiquimod. This table comes from immunoSEQ multiplex PCR, and its TCRdb copy is limited to in-frame clones, with some not included. The sample includes about 48,000 clones, roughly three quarters of them seen just once. The input for sequencing was PBMCs, taken from a glioma patient whose treatment included an IDH1 peptide vaccine. These receptors were collected from a man aged 35 to 55 with glioma.

The chain is built from TRBV6-6 and TRBJ2-1; D is perhaps TRBD1 (6 bases). The CDR3 has 15 residues. Germline CDR1 is MNHNY and CDR2 is SVGAGI (reference sequence). The ends were cut back, 4 bases at V and 4 bases at J, with 14 bases in the middle. For the CDR3, the DNA is TGTGCCAGCAGTTCCCTCGGACAGAGTTACAATGAGCAGTTCTTC. It specifies CASSSLGQSYNEQFF.

The chain employs TRBV9 and TRBJ2-2; D gene ambiguous. Germline lookup yields CDR1 SGDLS and CDR2 YYNGEE. Trimming removed 3 bases at V and 6 bases at J, with 9 bases between. The CDR3 has 13 residues. This CDR3 is CASSAHEAGELFF. In DNA, the CDR3 is TGTGCCAGCAGCGCCCATGAGGCCGGGGAGCTGTTTTTT.

The rearrangement links TRBV2 to TRBJ1-1, with a weak D call TRBD1 (5 bases). The V end was cut by 6 bases, the J end by 0 bases, with 11 bases between. Germline V CDR1 and CDR2: SNHLY, FYNNEI. The CDR3 totals 14 residues. The CDR3 loop is CASSEQDMNTEAFF. CDR3 nucleotides: TGTGCCAGCAGCGAACAGGACATGAACACTGAAGCTTTCTTT. The variable domain in full, with the rest retrieved from reference TRBV2 and TRBJ1-1, is EPEVTQTPSHQVTQMGQEVILRCVPISNHLYFYWYRQILGQKVEFLVSFYNNEISEKSEIFDDQFSVERPDGSNFTLKIRSTKLEDSAMYFCASSEQDMNTEAFFGQGTRLTVV.

The chain employs TRBV4-1 and TRBJ2-5, with 10 bases aligning to TRBD2. CDR1 is MGHRA and CDR2 is YSYEKL in the germline V gene. The trim removed 1 base at V and 5 bases at J, leaving 7 bases unmatched. This CDR3 is built from 16 residues. The CDR3 nucleotides are TGCGCCAGCAGCCAAGCTGCAACTAGCGGGGCGGAGACCCAGTACTTC. Translation: CASSQAATSGAETQYF.

The chain is built from TRBV6-4 and TRBJ2-7; 7 bases match TRBD2. The CDR3 has 16 amino acids. Germline loops: CDR1 MRHNA, CDR2 SNTAGT. With V trimmed by 6 bases and J by 2 bases, 13 bases remained unmatched. CDR3 coding DNA: TGTGCCAGCAGGGATCTTTGGCGGGGGACCCCCTACGAGCAGTACTTC. This encodes CASRDLWRGTPYEQYF.

CDR3 loop: CASSEGTGNEQYF. CDR3 bases: TGTGCCAGCAGTGAAGGGACAGGGAACGAGCAGTACTTC. V usage is TRBV6-1 and J usage is TRBJ2-7; 8 bases line up with TRBD1. The CDR3 runs 13 residues. Per germline, CDR1 MNHNS and CDR2 SASEGT. V lost 1 base and J lost 5; bases outside the gene matches: 1.

This chain joins TRBV11-3 and TRBJ2-2, with 8 bases that match TRBD1. Germline CDR1 reads SGHNT; CDR2 reads YENEEA. The CDR3 loop spans 15 amino acids. V was pared by 5 bases and J by 6 bases, with 8 bases of the junction left unmatched. The DNA for the CDR3 is TGTGCCAGCAGCGGCACGACAGGGGCCGCCGGGGAGCTGTTTTTT. It translates to CASSGTTGAAGELFF.

The rearrangement links TRBV27 to TRBJ1-6, with 12 bases aligning to TRBD1. With V trimmed by 6 bases and J by 9 bases, 6 bases remained unmatched. CDR1 MNHEY and CDR2 SMNVEV come from the germline V gene (reference sequence). The CDR3 consists of 15 residues. DNA of the CDR3: TGTGCCAGCAGAGGGACAGGGGGCGAAAGTTCACCCCTCCACTTT. Translating gives CASRGTGGESSPLHF.

V and J are TRBV29-1 and TRBJ1-3, with D unclear. This CDR3 is built from 13 residues. The germline V gene has CDR1 SQVTM and CDR2 ANQGSEA. V shed 4 bases and J shed 0 bases, with 7 bases lying between them. CDR3 coding DNA: TGCAGCGTTGTGGAGAACTCTGGAAACACCATATATTTT. It codes for CSVVENSGNTIYF.